The next 32 T cell receptor beta chains were all read from a single sample in a study of memory CD4+ T cells and cytomegalovirus serostatus. Single viable CD3+CD4+CD8-CD45RO+ cells were sorted as the memory CD4+ T cells. Produced via immunoSEQ multiplex PCR; TCRdb's table is partial and in-frame only. The sample yields about 80,000 clones, about 85% seen once. The sequenced sample consisted of memory CD4+ T cells from blood. The receptor source for this set is an adult in good health and CMV-seronegative.

The chain links TRBV18 to TRBJ2-5; unclear D gene. The CDR3 is 13 amino acids. CDR1 and CDR2 (germline): KGHSH, LQKENI. V was trimmed by 6 bases and J by 5 bases, leaving 13 bases between them. CDR3 coding DNA: TGTGCCAGCTCCCCGATGGCCATCGAGACCCAGTACTTC. Translation gives CASSPMAIETQYF.

J is TRBJ1-2 and V is TRBV15, with no clear D. The germline V gene has CDR1 LNHNV and CDR2 YYDKDF (reference sequence). Trimming took off 0 bases at V and 4 bases at J, with 15 bases between the two ends. CDR3 length equals 16 residues. DNA for the CDR3: TGTGCCACCAGCAGAGATGTGGGGAGAAGATTCTATGGCTACACCTTC. It encodes CATSRDVGRRFYGYTF.

The chain is built from TRBV15 and TRBJ1-3, with D unresolved. V gave up 5 bases and J gave up 0 bases, with 8 bases separating them. Germline assignment: CDR1 LNHNV and CDR2 YYDKDF (reference sequence). The CDR3 runs 14 residues. The CDR3 bases are TGTGCCACCAGCCCTCGTAGCTCTGGAAACACCATATATTTT. Translated, it gives CATSPRSSGNTIYF.

The chain carries TRBV28 and TRBJ1-2; no firm D call. Germline CDR1 is MDHEN and CDR2 is SYDVKM. CDR3 length: 16 residues. Trimming took off 1 base at V and 1 base at J, with 13 bases between the two ends. CDR3 region: CASSLFQAGINYGYTF. CDR3 in DNA: TGTGCCAGCAGTTTATTTCAGGCGGGCATTAACTATGGCTACACCTTC.

This chain joins TRBV5-1 and TRBJ1-1; weak D call: TRBD1 (5 bases). The germline V gene encodes CDR1 SGHRS and CDR2 YFSETQ. The V and J ends lost 9 bases and 1 base respectively, with 31 bases between them. The CDR3 consists of 19 residues. The CDR3 nucleotides read TGCGCCACAACCCGAGGCCTTAGAGGCGGAGAGGGGAAGAACACTGAAGCTTTCTTT. Translation: CATTRGLRGGEGKNTEAFF.

V gene TRBV19 combines with J gene TRBJ2-2; D unresolved. V was pared by 4 bases and J by 5 bases, with 8 bases between. The CDR3 is 13 amino acids. Germline V CDR1 and CDR2: LNHDA, SQIVND (reference sequence). In DNA, the CDR3 is TGTGCCAGTAGTACGGTGGGGACCGGGGAGCTGTTTTTT. This encodes CASSTVGTGELFF. Variable domain in full (rest from reference TRBV19 and TRBJ2-2): DGGITQSPKYLFRKEGQNVTLSCEQNLNHDAMYWYRQDPGQGLRLIYYSQIVNDFQKGDIAEGYSVSREKKESFPLTVTSAQKNPTAFYLCASSTVGTGELFFGEGSRLTVL.

The CDR3 is CAISESQGTKNIQYF. The DNA of the CDR3 is TGTGCCATCAGTGAGTCTCAGGGAACCAAAAACATTCAGTACTTC. The chain combines TRBV10-3 with TRBJ2-4; a weak D match, TRBD1 (5 bases). The CDR3 is 15 amino acids. Trimming pared 0 bases from V and 2 bases from J, leaving 8 bases between. Germline CDR1 ENHRY, CDR2 SYGVKD.

V usage is TRBV7-2 and J usage is TRBJ1-1; D gene unclear. CDR1 and CDR2 (germline): SGHTA, FQGNSA. The CDR3 covers 15 residues. Deletions cut 2 bases from V and 4 bases from J, with 14 bases between. The CDR3 DNA is TGTGCCAGCAGCTTAAGTCAGAGGGTTGGCACTGAAGCTTTCTTT. Encoded protein: CASSLSQRVGTEAFF.

This chain joins TRBV7-2 and TRBJ2-7; 11 nucleotides line up with TRBD2. V trimming: 1 base; J trimming: 4 bases; junction bases outside the gene matches: 9. The CDR3 covers 17 residues. Germline V gene data show CDR1 as SGHTA and CDR2 as FQGNSA. The CDR3 DNA is TGTGCCAGCAGCTTAGAACTAGCGGGGGATCTTATGTACGAGCAGTACTTC. It encodes CASSLELAGDLMYEQYF. Variable domain in full (rest from reference TRBV7-2 and TRBJ2-7): GAGVSQSPSNKVTEKGKDVELRCDPISGHTALYWYRQSLGQGLEFLIYFQGNSAPDKSGLPSDRFSAERTGGSVSTLTIQRTQQEDSAVYLCASSLELAGDLMYEQYFGPGTRLTVT.

The CDR3 DNA follows: TGTGCCAGCTCACCAGATCCGGGCCTTGGCTACACCTTC. It encodes CASSPDPGLGYTF. This sequence joins TRBV18 and TRBJ1-2, with D unresolved. Germline loops: CDR1 KGHSH, CDR2 LQKENI. There are 13 residues in the CDR3. Trimming shortened V by 2 bases and J by 7 bases, and 11 bases separated the two germline ends.

Of note for this clone: Mismatch with germline at one junction end may stem from a read error. The CDR3 DNA is TGTGCCAGCAGTGAGTGGCAGACGGTCTTC. Its translation: CASSEWQTVF. The chain joins TRBV6-5 to TRBJ2-1; D unresolved. Germline V gene sequence: CDR1 MNHEY, CDR2 SVGAGI. The CDR3 has 10 amino acids.

This chain joins TRBV5-6 and TRBJ2-7, with D possibly being TRBD2 (5 bases). Germline CDR1 and CDR2: SGHDT and YYEEEE. CDR3 length equals 14 residues. The ends were cut back, 4 bases at V and 3 bases at J, with 14 bases in the middle. This chain's CDR3 is CASSTAGIYYEQYF. The CDR3 coding sequence is TGTGCCAGCAGCACTGCCGGGATATACTACGAGCAGTACTTC.

This chain uses TRBV2 with TRBJ1-6, with D possibly being TRBD1 (5 bases). This CDR3 contains 14 residues. Trimming took 4 bases from V and 9 from J, leaving 13 bases between them. CDR1 and CDR2 from the germline V gene are SNHLY and FYNNEI. CDR3 nucleotides: TGTGCCAGCAGTGTCCTACAGGATCGTTCACCCCTCCACTTT. Translation: CASSVLQDRSPLHF.

This rearrangement joins TRBV5-4 to TRBJ2-1, with D possibly called TRBD1 or TRBD2 (5 bases each). V dropped 4 bases and J dropped 4 bases, with 15 bases sitting between them. From germline, CDR1 is SGHNT and CDR2 YYREEE (reference sequence). This CDR3 is built from 15 residues. CDR3 in DNA: TGTGCCAGCAGCCTTCCGTTGGGGGAATACAATGAGCAGTTCTTC. This gives the protein CASSLPLGEYNEQFF.

This sequence joins TRBV5-4 and TRBJ1-3; 8 bases line up with TRBD1. J lost 3 bases, V lost 3 bases, and 8 bases had no gene match. Germline V lookup: CDR1 SGHNT, CDR2 YYREEE (reference sequence). This CDR3 region has 16 residues. CDR3 coding DNA: TGTGCCAGCAGCTCAAAGACGGACAGGGTTGGAAACACCATATATTTT. It codes for CASSSKTDRVGNTIYF.

This clone has more than one count but fewer than ten. J is TRBJ2-3 and V is TRBV13, with D hard to call. There are 16 residues in the CDR3. CDR1 and CDR2 from the germline V gene are PRHDT and FYEKMQ (reference sequence). Between the trimmed V and J ends, which lost 3 bases and 1 base, there was a span of 14 bases. The CDR3, as DNA: TGTGCCAGCAGCTTCTTAGGAGCAGCTGGCACAGATACGCAGTATTTT. Residues: CASSFLGAAGTDTQYF. The variable domain in full, with the rest retrieved from reference TRBV13 and TRBJ2-3, is AAGVIQSPRHLIKEKRETATLKCYPIPRHDTVYWYQQGPGQDPQFLISFYEKMQSDKGSIPDRFSAQQFSDYHSELNMSSLELGDSALYFCASSFLGAAGTDTQYFGPGTRLTVL.

The V gene is TRBV5-6, the J gene TRBJ1-6; a weak D match, TRBD1 (5 bases). V dropped 0 bases and J dropped 6 bases, with 13 bases sitting between them. CDR3 length: 16 residues. Germline V CDR1 and CDR2: SGHDT, YYEEEE. The CDR3, as DNA: TGTGCCAGCAGCTTGGGTCCGTCCAGGGTTAATTCACCCCTCCACTTT. Protein: CASSLGPSRVNSPLHF.

V gene TRBV2 combines with J gene TRBJ2-5; 12 bases line up with TRBD2. The germline gives CDR1 SNHLY, CDR2 FYNNEI. The CDR3 extends over 14 amino acids. Trimming cost V 10 bases and J 3 bases; bases outside gene matches: 6. CDR3 DNA sequence: TGTGCCACAATTAGACTAGCGGGGGAAGAGACCCAGTACTTC. It encodes CATIRLAGEETQYF.

The rearrangement links TRBV5-4 to TRBJ2-5, with a weak D call TRBD2 (5 bases). This CDR3 contains 14 residues. Germline V gives CDR1 SGHNT, CDR2 YYREEE (reference sequence). The ends were cut back, 7 bases at V and 3 bases at J, with 16 bases in the middle. DNA of the CDR3: TGTGCCAGCTCACCCCCGGGGATTGAAGAGACCCAGTACTTC. Translating it yields CASSPPGIEETQYF.

This clone was observed a handful of times. This chain links TRBV9 with TRBJ1-2; maybe TRBD1 (5 bases). Germline CDR1 SGDLS, CDR2 YYNGEE. Trimming stripped 0 bases from V and 8 bases from J, with 17 bases between. CDR3 size: 15 residues. As DNA, the CDR3 is TGTGCCAGCAGCGTAGCTCCAGGGTCATCCGGAGGCTACACCTTC. This encodes CASSVAPGSSGGYTF. Full variable domain (remainder filled in from reference TRBV9 and TRBJ1-2): DSGVTQTPKHLITATGQRVTLRCSPRSGDLSVYWYQQSLDQGLQFLIQYYNGEERAKGNILERFSAQQFPDLHSELNLSSLELGDSALYFCASSVAPGSSGGYTFGSGTRLTVV.

The CDR3 loop is CASSPGAAGANVLTF. The CDR3 bases are TGTGCCAGCAGCCCTGGGGCAGCTGGGGCCAACGTCCTGACTTTC. The chain combines TRBV6-5 with TRBJ2-6, with D possibly TRBD1 on 5 matching bases. Germline V lookup: CDR1 MNHEY, CDR2 SVGAGI. V shed 6 bases and J shed 2 bases, with 11 bases lying between them. This CDR3 is 15 amino acids long.

This rearrangement joins TRBV4-2 to TRBJ1-4; 8 positions agree with TRBD1. Trimming took 6 bases from V and 8 from J; bases not matched to a gene: 14. Germline-derived CDR1 and CDR2 are LGHNA and YNFKEQ. This CDR3 is 16 amino acids long. DNA for the CDR3: TGTGCCAGCAGACGAGGACCCCAGGGGGCGGGAGAAAAACTGTTTTTT. Translating gives CASRRGPQGAGEKLFF.

The sample holds a few counts of this clone. V gene TRBV30 combines with J gene TRBJ1-5; no clear D. The CDR3 is 13 residues long. CDR1 GTSNPN and CDR2 SVGIG come from the germline V gene (reference sequence). The ends were cut back, 4 bases at V and 5 bases at J, with 12 bases in the middle. DNA of the CDR3: TGTGCCTGGAAAGACACGGGTGATCAGCCCCAGCATTTT. This codes for CAWKDTGDQPQHF.

This chain connects TRBV19 to TRBJ1-1, with 11 bases fitting TRBD1. This CDR3 has 14 residues. The V segment lost 9 bases and the J segment 5 bases; nucleotides outside the gene matches: 8. Germline CDR1 LNHDA, CDR2 SQIVND (reference sequence). This CDR3 is CASRTDRGRTEAFF. DNA of the CDR3: TGTGCCAGCCGAACGGACAGGGGGCGGACTGAAGCTTTCTTT.

This chain joins TRBV10-1 and TRBJ1-1, with TRBD1 matching over 8 bases. J gave up 10 bases and V 0 bases, and 7 bases lay outside the gene matches. Germline CDR1 WNHNN, CDR2 SYGVQD (reference sequence). CDR3 size: 14 residues. CDR3 loop: CASSESRDRGSAFF. CDR3 nucleotides: TGCGCCAGCAGTGAGTCCCGAGACAGGGGTTCAGCTTTCTTT.

V usage is TRBV19 and J usage is TRBJ2-5; 9 nucleotides agree with TRBD2. Trimming took 10 bases from V and 4 from J; bases not matched to a gene: 13. Germline CDR1 reads LNHDA; CDR2 reads SQIVND (reference sequence). The CDR3 is 15 amino acids. The CDR3 loop reads CATLPRGGRGETQYF. CDR3 bases: TGTGCCACTTTACCGCGGGGGGGCCGAGGAGAGACCCAGTACTTC.

The genes are TRBV15 and TRBJ1-6, with TRBD1 as a possible D gene (5 bases). Germline CDR1 and CDR2: LNHNV and YYDKDF (reference sequence). The CDR3 spans 16 residues. V gave up 0 bases and J gave up 10 bases, with 16 bases separating them. The CDR3 protein is CATSRDRTQGSSPLHF. Written as DNA, the CDR3 is TGTGCCACCAGCAGAGATAGGACTCAGGGTTCCTCACCCCTCCACTTT.

The chain joins TRBV29-1 to TRBJ1-6; TRBD1 matches at 10 bases. V was pared by 4 bases and J by 8 bases, with 2 bases of the junction left unmatched. Germline values: CDR1 SQVTM, CDR2 ANQGSEA. The CDR3 spans 13 residues. The CDR3 nucleotides are TGCAGCGTTGGACAGGGGGCGGATTCACCCCTCCACTTT. This sequence encodes CSVGQGADSPLHF. Combining the CDR3 with reference TRBV29-1 and TRBJ1-6 gives the whole variable domain SAVISQKPSRDICQRGTSLTIQCQVDSQVTMMFWYRQQPGQSLTLIATANQGSEATYESGFVIDKFPISRPNLTFSTLTVSNMSPEDSSIYLCSVGQGADSPLHFGNGTRLTVT.

The chain carries TRBV27 and TRBJ1-2; the D is unclear. The CDR3 contains 15 residues. The V gene lost 4 bases and the J gene lost 5 bases, with 17 bases spanning the gap. Looked up from germline, CDR1 is MNHEY and CDR2 is SMNVEV (reference sequence). CDR3 loop: CASSSPSEARYGYTF. In DNA form, the CDR3 reads TGTGCCAGCAGTTCCCCGTCAGAAGCCAGATATGGCTACACCTTC.

This rearrangement joins TRBV28 to TRBJ2-7; 8 positions match TRBD2. The V segment lost 5 bases and the J segment 2 bases; nucleotides outside the gene matches: 5. Germline lookup yields CDR1 MDHEN and CDR2 SYDVKM. The CDR3 runs to 14 residues. The DNA of the CDR3 is TGTGCCAGCAGTATCGGGGGGGCCACCTACGAGCAGTACTTC. Translated: CASSIGGATYEQYF.

The V gene is TRBV5-6, the J gene TRBJ1-5; 8 nucleotides align to TRBD1. The CDR3 consists of 13 residues. The J segment lost 7 bases and the V segment lost 4 bases, leaving 4 bases of the junction unmatched. Germline assignment: CDR1 SGHDT and CDR2 YYEEEE. This CDR3 is CASSRQGRQPQHF. Here the CDR3 DNA reads TGTGCCAGCAGCCGACAGGGGAGACAGCCCCAGCATTTT.

The chain is built from TRBV5-1 and TRBJ1-1; 12 nucleotides match TRBD1. Germline CDR1 is SGHRS and CDR2 is YFSETQ. This CDR3 spans 14 amino acids. Germline trimming cut 4 bases from V and 4 bases from J; bases unmatched to any gene: 2. For the CDR3, the DNA is TGCGCCAGCAGCGGGGGACAGGGGGCCACTGAAGCTTTCTTT. Its protein product is CASSGGQGATEAFF. Variable domain in full (rest from reference TRBV5-1 and TRBJ1-1): KAGVTQTPRYLIKTRGQQVTLSCSPISGHRSVSWYQQTPGQGLQFLFEYFSETQRNKGNFPGRFSGRQFSNSRSEMNVSTLELGDSALYLCASSGGQGATEAFFGQGTRLTVV.